This TCR beta chain was retrieved from a study of blood T cell repertoires in COVID-19. The germline CDR1 and CDR2 sequences are MNHEY and SVGAGI. J gave up 0 bases and V 0 bases, and 4 bases lay outside the gene matches. The CDR3 extends over 16 amino acids. Profiled with immunoSEQ multiplex PCR; TCRdb holds only in-frame clones, not every one. The data show about 190,000 clones, under 80% seen once. This chain links TRBV6-5 with TRBJ2-7, with 8 nucleotides matching TRBD2. The source of this sequence is a woman between 45 and 60 years old with acute or convalescent COVID-19. The source material was peripheral blood. The CDR3 DNA reads TGTGCCAGCAGTTACTCGATGCGGGGGGCCTCCTACGAGCAGTACTTC. Encoded protein: CASSYSMRGASYEQYF.